This entry lists 31 T cell receptor beta chains sequenced from one sample in a study of T cells in Graves' hyperthyroidism and ophthalmopathy. Amplification of TCR beta CDR3 regions was performed using RNA transcripts as template. The TCR CDR3 was amplified in a first-round RT-PCR using the HTBI primer set. TCRdb called the multiplex PCR reads again in MiXCR, with one record for every CDR3 protein. The profile shows under 400,000 distinct CDR3 sequences, about 25% of them singletons. The sequencing sample was made of blood. Every receptor here comes from a man in his forties or fifties with Graves' hyperthyroidism.

The chain employs TRBV5-1 and TRBJ2-2; 9 positions match TRBD2. Germline lookup yields CDR1 SGHRS and CDR2 YFSETQ. The CDR3 is made up of 15 amino acids. Unmatched junction bases numbered 6, after V lost 4 bases and J lost 5 bases. CDR3 bases: TGCGCCAGCAGCCCCGGACTAGCGTTGACCGGGGAGCTGTTTTTT. Protein product: CASSPGLALTGELFF.

Only a few counts were recorded for this clonotype. The J gene is TRBJ1-1, the V gene TRBV18, with 7 bases aligning to TRBD1. The CDR3 spans 15 residues. Losses at the gene ends were 3 bases for V and 3 bases for J; bases not matched to a gene: 7. Germline CDR1 and CDR2: KGHSH and LQKENI. The CDR3 region is CASSPRQGWDTEAFF. Written as DNA, the CDR3 is TGTGCCAGCTCACCTAGACAGGGATGGGACACTGAAGCTTTCTTT.

The chain employs TRBV18 and TRBJ2-5, with 7 nucleotides matching TRBD1. CDR1 KGHSH and CDR2 LQKENI come from the germline V gene. V was clipped by 4 bases and J by 2 bases; unmatched bases: 7. The length of the CDR3 is 15 residues. CDR3 region: CASSLTGTEQETQYF. The CDR3 DNA follows: TGTGCCAGCTCACTTACCGGGACAGAACAAGAGACCCAGTACTTC. Using reference TRBV18 and TRBJ2-5 for the parts outside the CDR3, the full variable domain is NAGVMQNPRHLVRRRGQEARLRCSPMKGHSHVYWYRQLPEEGLKFMVYLQKENIIDESGMPKERFSAEFPKEGPSILRIQQVVRGDSAAYFCASSLTGTEQETQYFGPGTRLLVL.

Only a few counts were recorded for this clonotype. The chain links TRBV12-3 or TRBV12-4 to TRBJ2-7; 13 nucleotides line up with TRBD2. J was trimmed by 2 bases and V by 9 bases; bases with no gene match: 4. The CDR3 has 14 amino acids. CDR3 nucleotides: TGTGCCAGTCAACTAGCGGGAGGGCCCTACGAGCAGTACTTC. Translation gives CASQLAGGPYEQYF.

This clonotype was detected ten times or more. The chain combines TRBV20-1 with TRBJ1-1; D may be TRBD1 (5 bases). V was pared by 5 bases and J by 5 bases, with 12 bases between. The CDR3 is made up of 12 amino acids. Germline values: CDR1 DFQATT, CDR2 SNEGSKA (reference sequence). This CDR3 reads CSAGGPTTEAFF. The CDR3 DNA follows: TGCAGTGCTGGGGGACCGACGACTGAAGCTTTCTTT.

Details on this clonotype: It may be a read error: a sequence one base away is much more abundant. V gene TRBV5-1 combines with J gene TRBJ1-2; no clear D. This CDR3 comprises 15 residues. Germline values: CDR1 SGHRS, CDR2 YFSETQ. Trimming left V 0 bases short and J 0 bases short, with 9 bases between. The CDR3 region has the DNA TGCGCCAGCAGCTTGGAGGCCAGCGCTAACTATGGCTACACCTTC. It is translated as CASSLEASANYGYTF.

This chain uses TRBV7-2 with TRBJ2-3; 7 bases align to TRBD1. V was pared by 3 bases and J by 1 base, with 4 bases of the junction left unmatched. Germline loops: CDR1 SGHTA, CDR2 FQGNSA. This CDR3 region has 15 residues. The CDR3 coding sequence is TGTGCCAGCAGCTTGTGGGGGACAGGCACAGATACGCAGTATTTT. The encoded protein is CASSLWGTGTDTQYF.

This clonotype has a count of ten or more. V and J are TRBV28 and TRBJ2-1; 9 bases fit TRBD1. Germline V gives CDR1 MDHEN, CDR2 SYDVKM. This CDR3 region has 15 residues. Trimming removed 6 bases from V and 8 bases from J; junction bases left unmatched: 11. The CDR3 DNA reads TGTGCCAGCAGCTTAGGGACAGGGACTTGGGATGAGCAGTTCTTC. Its protein product is CASSLGTGTWDEQFF.

The chain links TRBV19 to TRBJ2-3; 10 bases align to TRBD2. The CDR3 is 16 amino acids. J lost 0 bases, V lost 2 bases, and 2 bases had no gene match. The germline gives CDR1 LNHDA, CDR2 SQIVND (reference sequence). CDR3 DNA: TGTGCCAGTAGTATACTAGCGGGAGCAAGCACAGATACGCAGTATTTT. It translates to CASSILAGASTDTQYF.

This clonotype was found many times. This rearrangement joins TRBV28 to TRBJ2-7; the D is unclear. The germline V and J ends were trimmed by 6 bases and 5 bases, with 8 bases remaining between them. CDR1 and CDR2 (germline): MDHEN, SYDVKM. The CDR3 has 11 amino acids. The CDR3 region has the DNA TGTGCCAGCAGGGTGGGGAACGAGCAGTACTTC. Encoded protein: CASRVGNEQYF.

The chain joins TRBV6-2 or TRBV6-3 to TRBJ2-2; the D gene is possibly TRBD1 (7 bases). The CDR3 has 12 amino acids. V gave up 6 bases and J gave up 9 bases, with 11 bases separating them. The germline gives CDR1 MNHEY, CDR2 SVGEGT. In DNA, the CDR3 is TGTGCCAGCAGCCAGGGGGGCCGGGAGCTGTTTTTT. Protein: CASSQGGRELFF.

This clonotype was picked up a small number of times. The V and J genes are TRBV7-9 and TRBJ1-1; possible D gene TRBD1, 5 bases. Germline CDR1 and CDR2: SEHNR and FQNEAQ (reference sequence). The CDR3 runs to 14 residues. V was shortened by 3 bases and J by 4 bases, with 12 bases between the two germline ends. The CDR3 reads CASSFVGVVTEAFF. CDR3 DNA: TGTGCCAGCAGCTTCGTAGGGGTAGTCACTGAAGCTTTCTTT.

The chain employs TRBV7-3 and TRBJ2-1; 7 bases map to TRBD1. Trimming at V came to 5 bases and at J to 2 bases, leaving 9 bases not matched to a gene. The V gene's germline CDR1 is SGHTA and CDR2 FQGTGA. The CDR3 spans 16 residues. CDR3 amino acids: CASSPTGTRTYNEQFF. In DNA, the CDR3 is TGTGCCAGCAGCCCGACAGGGACAAGGACCTACAATGAGCAGTTCTTC.

The V gene is TRBV6-5, the J gene TRBJ1-6; D not certain. V lost 2 bases and J lost 8, with 16 bases in between. Germline V gene sequence: CDR1 MNHEY, CDR2 SVGAGI. The CDR3 consists of 16 residues. CDR3 nucleotide sequence: TGTGCCAGCAGTTACGCGGCGGGAGGGTGGCATTCACCCCTCCACTTT. Its translation is CASSYAAGGWHSPLHF.

This chain uses TRBV29-1 with TRBJ1-4; D perhaps matches TRBD1 (5 bases). The germline CDR1 and CDR2 sequences are SQVTM and ANQGSEA. V was pared by 7 bases and J by 4 bases, with 16 bases between. The CDR3 is 14 residues long. CDR3 nucleotides: TGCAGCGCCGGAGGCTCAGGGAGTAATGAAAAACTGTTTTTT. Translating gives CSAGGSGSNEKLFF.

There are many counts of this clonotype. This sequence joins TRBV28 and TRBJ2-1; TRBD2 agrees at 9 bases. The CDR3 totals 15 residues. In germline, CDR1 is MDHEN, CDR2 SYDVKM. V shed 6 bases, J shed 0 bases, and the junction held 3 bases outside the gene matches. The CDR3 loop reads CASSFSGSSYNEQFF. The DNA for the CDR3 is TGTGCCAGCAGCTTTAGCGGGAGCTCCTACAATGAGCAGTTCTTC.

The chain couples TRBV18 to TRBJ2-7; the match to TRBD2 covers 8 bases. This CDR3 contains 14 residues. Germline values: CDR1 KGHSH, CDR2 LQKENI. With V trimmed by 6 bases and J by 1 base, 5 bases remained unmatched. The CDR3 nucleotides read TGTGCCAGCTCGATAGCGGGATCTTCCTACGAGCAGTACTTC. It translates to CASSIAGSSYEQYF.

This clonotype was detected a few times. The genes are TRBV3-1 and TRBJ2-7, with D hard to call. The V gene lost 1 base and the J gene lost 3 bases, with 13 bases spanning the gap. Germline V gene data show CDR1 as LGHDT and CDR2 as YNNKEL (reference sequence). This CDR3 comprises 15 residues. The CDR3 here is CASSQGPSVRYEQYF. The CDR3 nucleotides read TGTGCCAGCAGCCAAGGGCCCTCTGTCCGCTACGAGCAGTACTTC.

The chain couples TRBV14 to TRBJ1-2; 7 bases align to TRBD1. With 3 bases clipped from V and 2 bases from J, the junction kept 3 bases outside the gene matches. The germline gives CDR1 SGHDN, CDR2 FVKESK. This CDR3 contains 14 residues. The CDR3 DNA follows: TGTGCCAGCAGCCAGGCGACAGGGAACTATGGCTACACCTTC. This gives the protein CASSQATGNYGYTF.

Of note for this clonotype: The junction and the germline gene differ at one end; a read error may be behind it. CDR3 nucleotide sequence: TGTGACAGCAGCCAAGGACTAGCGGGGGGCACAGATACGCAGTATTTT. Translating gives CDSSQGLAGGTDTQYF. This chain joins TRBV3-1 and TRBJ2-3, with 13 bases matching TRBD2. Germline V gives CDR1 LGHDT, CDR2 YNNKEL (reference sequence). The CDR3 extends over 16 amino acids.

In its sample, this clonotype was seen many times. V gene TRBV18 combines with J gene TRBJ2-7, with 8 bases lining up with TRBD1. This CDR3 spans 15 amino acids. From germline, CDR1 is KGHSH and CDR2 LQKENI. V shed 5 bases, J shed 2 bases, and the junction held 8 bases outside the gene matches. CDR3 loop: CASSADRVTTYEQYF. The CDR3 DNA reads TGTGCCAGCTCAGCGGACAGGGTGACAACCTACGAGCAGTACTTC.

The sample holds many counts of this clonotype. This could be a read error, since a much larger clone is one nucleotide away. The rearrangement uses TRBV13 and TRBJ2-3, with no clear D. Germline V gene lookup returns CDR1 PRHDT and CDR2 FYEKMQ (reference sequence). Trimming took 6 bases from V and 2 from J, leaving 3 bases between them. This CDR3 spans 11 amino acids. This CDR3 reads CASRSTDTQYF. In DNA form, the CDR3 reads TGTGCCAGCAGATCCACAGATACGCAGTATTTT.

This clonotype was counted many times. The rearrangement joins TRBV27 to TRBJ2-5; D not certain. This CDR3 contains 16 residues. Germline-derived CDR1 and CDR2 are MNHEY and SMNVEV (reference sequence). The ends were cut back, 2 bases at V and 5 bases at J, with 18 bases in the middle. The DNA of the CDR3 is TGTGCCAGCAGTTTAGGTCGGTGGCAGGAAATGGAGACCCAGTACTTC. Translated: CASSLGRWQEMETQYF.

This clonotype has more than one count but fewer than ten. The chain joins TRBV6-6 to TRBJ1-1, with a tentative D call TRBD1 (6 bases). The CDR3 covers 16 residues. The V and J ends lost 2 bases and 4 bases respectively, with 17 bases between them. In germline, CDR1 is MNHNY, CDR2 SVGAGI (reference sequence). CDR3 sequence (DNA): TGTGCCAGCAGTTACGCCCAGACAGGAGGGAGCACTGAAGCTTTCTTT. Translated: CASSYAQTGGSTEAFF.

This clonotype was seen only a few times. This chain uses TRBV12-3 or TRBV12-4 with TRBJ2-3; D remains unclear. The CDR3 sequence is 15 residues long. V lost 1 base, J lost 3 bases, and 11 bases lay in between. The CDR3 region is CASSLGMAPTDTQYF. In DNA, the CDR3 is TGTGCCAGCAGTTTAGGGATGGCGCCGACAGATACGCAGTATTTT.

The V call is TRBV6-1, the J call TRBJ2-7; the D is unclear. CDR3 length: 14 residues. Germline V gene lookup returns CDR1 MNHNS and CDR2 SASEGT. V was cut by 7 bases and J by 1 base, with 14 bases left in between. CDR3 nucleotide sequence: TGTGCCAGCACGTCCTTCGTGGGGTCCTACGAGCAGTACTTC. Protein sequence: CASTSFVGSYEQYF.

This clonotype was found a few times. V and J are TRBV12-3 or TRBV12-4 and TRBJ2-1, with 7 bases that match TRBD2. V shed 2 bases, J shed 6 bases, and the junction held 7 bases outside the gene matches. The CDR3 sequence is 15 residues long. The CDR3 protein is CASSLRRGGVNEQFF. CDR3 DNA sequence: TGTGCCAGCAGTTTACGGAGGGGAGGGGTCAATGAGCAGTTCTTC.

The chain joins TRBV11-2 to TRBJ2-3; 7 nucleotides match TRBD2. J was trimmed by 0 bases and V by 1 base; bases with no gene match: 4. CDR3 length: 16 residues. In germline, CDR1 is SGHAT, CDR2 FQNNGV. The CDR3 nucleotides read TGTGCCAGCAGCTTAGGTCTTAGCGGGAGCACAGATACGCAGTATTTT. It yields the protein CASSLGLSGSTDTQYF.

The chain joins TRBV11-1 to TRBJ2-7; 8 bases agree with TRBD2. The V gene's germline CDR1 is SGHAT and CDR2 FQDESV (reference sequence). The CDR3 is made up of 16 amino acids. V lost 5 bases and J lost 7; bases outside the gene matches: 16. DNA for the CDR3: TGTGCCAGCAGCCGAAGAGTTAGCGGGATCGTAAGGGAGCAGTACTTC. The encoded protein is CASSRRVSGIVREQYF.

This clonotype has at least ten counts. V gene TRBV2 combines with J gene TRBJ2-7; D unclear. The CDR3 spans 13 residues. V was trimmed by 5 bases and J by 2 bases, leaving 10 bases between them. CDR1 SNHLY and CDR2 FYNNEI come from the germline V gene. The CDR3 sequence is CASSIGPTYEQYF. The CDR3 nucleotides are TGTGCCAGCAGTATCGGGCCCACCTACGAGCAGTACTTC.

The rearrangement links TRBV29-1 to TRBJ2-2; D gene uncertain. The CDR3 runs 11 residues. The germline V and J ends were trimmed by 5 bases and 6 bases, with 7 bases remaining between them. Germline V lookup: CDR1 SQVTM, CDR2 ANQGSEA. The CDR3 DNA reads TGCAGCGTTTTTGGGTCCGGGGAGCTGTTTTTT. It is translated as CSVFGSGELFF.